These 18 T cell receptor beta chains came from one sample sequenced in a study of control samples from healthy donors and cancer patients. Sequencing was performed with immunoSEQ multiplex PCR; in TCRdb, only in-frame clones are kept and a portion is missing. The sample records 11,000 to 15,000 clones, roughly 77% being singletons. Sequencing was done on a sample of formalin-fixed, paraffin-embedded tissue. The receptors originated from a female donor with lung cancer.

This clone appeared once. The chain employs TRBV14 and TRBJ1-3; possibly TRBD1 for D (5 bases). V was clipped by 1 base and J by 4 bases, with 8 bases between them. CDR3 length: 14 amino acids. Germline lookup yields CDR1 SGHDN and CDR2 FVKESK. The DNA of the CDR3 is TGTGCCAGCAGCCAAGGGGGGAAAGGAAACACCATATATTTT. Its protein product is CASSQGGKGNTIYF.

This sequence joins TRBV7-9 and TRBJ2-3; a weak D match, TRBD2 (5 bases). The CDR3 contains 15 residues. With 5 bases removed from V and 2 bases from J, the gap between germline ends came to 14 bases. Germline values: CDR1 SEHNR, CDR2 FQNEAQ (reference sequence). CDR3 sequence (DNA): TGTGCCAGCAGCCCAGAGGACGGGATCACAGATACGCAGTATTTT. Residues: CASSPEDGITDTQYF.

This rearrangement joins TRBV7-3 to TRBJ2-3; TRBD2 matches 12 bases. CDR1 is SGHTA, CDR2 FQGTGA, per germline. The CDR3 extends over 14 amino acids. Trimming at V came to 5 bases and at J to 5 bases, leaving 2 bases not matched to a gene. The CDR3 sequence is CASSQGLAGDTQYF. As DNA, the CDR3 is TGTGCCAGCAGCCAGGGACTAGCGGGAGATACGCAGTATTTT.

The chain joins TRBV7-8 to TRBJ2-3, with D hard to call. Germline lookup yields CDR1 SGHVS and CDR2 FQNEAQ. Between the trimmed V and J ends, which lost 2 bases and 4 bases, there was a span of 10 bases. CDR3 length equals 14 residues. The CDR3 DNA sequence: TGTGCCAGCAGCTTACAGCCGGGTGCAGATACGCAGTATTTT. Translation: CASSLQPGADTQYF. The entire variable domain, with the rest obtained from reference TRBV7-8 and TRBJ2-3, is as follows: GAGVSQSPRYKVAKRGQDVALRCDPISGHVSLFWYQQALGQGPEFLTYFQNEAQLDKSGLPSDRFFAERPEGSVSTLKIQRTQQEDSAVYLCASSLQPGADTQYFGPGTRLTVL.

The V gene is TRBV5-1, the J gene TRBJ2-2; TRBD2 matches 8 bases. Germline V gene lookup returns CDR1 SGHRS and CDR2 YFSETQ. V was clipped by 0 bases and J by 4 bases; unmatched bases: 5. This CDR3 contains 16 residues. The CDR3 loop is CASSLGREGLTGELFF. The CDR3 nucleotides read TGCGCCAGCAGCTTGGGACGGGAGGGCCTCACCGGGGAGCTGTTTTTT.

This rearrangement joins TRBV11-2 to TRBJ2-5, with TRBD1 matching 10 bases. Germline CDR1 is SGHAT and CDR2 is FQNNGV. The V gene end was trimmed by 5 bases and the J gene end by 4 bases; junction bases not matched to a gene: 7. This CDR3 has 15 residues. CDR3 coding DNA: TGTGCCAGCAGCCCCCGGGACAGGGGCGGAGAGACCCAGTACTTC. Its translation: CASSPRDRGGETQYF.

This chain connects TRBV7-9 to TRBJ1-1; D ambiguous. The CDR3 covers 13 residues. The V gene's germline CDR1 is SEHNR and CDR2 FQNEAQ (reference sequence). V shed 5 bases and J shed 4 bases, with 11 bases lying between them. DNA for the CDR3: TGTGCCAGCAGCGCACGGACGCCCACTGAAGCTTTCTTT. This encodes CASSARTPTEAFF.

The J gene is TRBJ2-3, the V gene TRBV4-1, with 16 nucleotides matching TRBD2. The CDR3 extends over 17 amino acids. Germline V CDR1 and CDR2: MGHRA, YSYEKL. The trim removed 5 bases at V and 3 bases at J, leaving 5 bases unmatched. CDR3 bases: TGCGCCAGCAGCGAGGGACTAGCGGGGGGGGTAACAGATACGCAGTATTTT. It encodes CASSEGLAGGVTDTQYF.

CDR3 amino acids: CASSQDPELLAEGNEQFF. CDR3 nucleotide sequence: TGCGCCAGCAGCCAAGATCCCGAGCTACTAGCGGAGGGGAATGAGCAGTTCTTC. This chain uses TRBV4-3 with TRBJ2-1, with 8 bases matching TRBD2. V was clipped by 0 bases and J by 7 bases; unmatched bases: 14. The CDR3 covers 18 residues. The V gene's germline CDR1 is LGHNA and CDR2 YSLEER.

This clone was seen only once. CDR3 coding DNA: TGTGCCAGCCTCGCGGGGGGTGGGAACACCGGGGAGCTGTTTTTT. Its translation: CASLAGGGNTGELFF. The rearrangement uses TRBV6-5 and TRBJ2-2, with TRBD2 matching over 8 bases. This CDR3 has 15 amino acids. Looked up from germline, CDR1 is MNHEY and CDR2 is SVGAGI. The V gene end was trimmed by 8 bases and the J gene end by 1 base; junction bases not matched to a gene: 6.

The V gene is TRBV14, the J gene TRBJ1-1, with D maybe TRBD1 (5 bases). Per germline, CDR1 SGHDN and CDR2 FVKESK. This CDR3 region has 12 residues. Trimming left V 4 bases short and J 7 bases short, with 10 bases between. The CDR3 loop reads CASSRAGGEAFF. CDR3 nucleotide sequence: TGTGCCAGCAGCCGCGCTGGGGGTGAAGCTTTCTTT.

The chain employs TRBV18 and TRBJ1-5; 7 bases are a match to TRBD1. Unmatched junction bases numbered 3, after V lost 4 bases and J lost 3 bases. Germline values: CDR1 KGHSH, CDR2 LQKENI. This CDR3 has 14 amino acids. CDR3 in DNA: TGTGCCAGCTCACAGGACAGGCTCAATCAGCCCCAGCATTTT. This translates into CASSQDRLNQPQHF.

V gene TRBV3-1 (or the pseudogene TRBV3-2) combines with J gene TRBJ1-2, with D perhaps TRBD1 (5 bases). CDR3 size: 13 residues. V was shortened by 4 bases and J by 8 bases, with 14 bases between the two germline ends. CDR1 is LGHDT and CDR2 is YNNKEL in the germline V gene (reference sequence). Here the CDR3 reads CASSPRFRDGYTF. DNA of the CDR3: TGTGCCAGCAGCCCAAGGTTTCGGGACGGCTACACCTTC.

The chain has TRBV2 and TRBJ2-7; D ambiguous. In germline, CDR1 is SNHLY, CDR2 FYNNEI. The CDR3 has 12 residues. Trimming removed 1 base at V and 3 bases at J, with 4 bases between. CDR3 in DNA: TGTGCCAGCAGTGAAGGAGGCTACGAGCAGTACTTC. It encodes CASSEGGYEQYF.

The table lists this clone with a few counts. CDR3 loop: CASSETRTDTQYF. The CDR3 coding sequence is TGTGCCAGCAGTGAAACGCGCACAGATACGCAGTATTTT. This chain connects TRBV6-1 to TRBJ2-3; D remains unclear. Per germline, CDR1 MNHNS and CDR2 SASEGT. The CDR3 length is 13 residues. V dropped 2 bases and J dropped 1 base, with 4 bases sitting between them.

The gene calls are TRBV7-3 and TRBJ2-1, with 8 bases identical to TRBD1. The trim removed 4 bases at V and 8 bases at J, leaving 10 bases unmatched. Germline V CDR1 and CDR2: SGHTA, FQGTGA. CDR3 length equals 15 residues. CDR3 sequence: CASSSVGQGSDEQFF. The CDR3 region has the DNA TGTGCCAGCAGCTCCGTAGGACAGGGCTCTGATGAGCAGTTCTTC. The whole variable domain, filled in from reference TRBV7-3 and TRBJ2-1, reads GAGVSQTPSNKVTEKGKYVELRCDPISGHTALYWYRQSLGQGPEFLIYFQGTGAADDSGLPNDRFFAVRPEGSVSTLKIQRTERGDSAVYLCASSSVGQGSDEQFFGPGTRLTVL.

The V gene is TRBV12-3 or TRBV12-4, the J gene TRBJ1-6, with unresolved D. Trimming took 2 bases from V and 10 from J, leaving 6 bases between them. The CDR3 has 12 residues. The CDR3 is CASSLPGSPLHF. As DNA, the CDR3 is TGTGCCAGCAGTTTACCGGGGTCACCCCTCCACTTT.

J is TRBJ1-3 and V is TRBV6-5; a possible D gene is TRBD1 (5 bases). Per germline, CDR1 MNHEY and CDR2 SVGAGI. The V gene lost 7 bases and the J gene lost 2 bases, with 15 bases spanning the gap. The CDR3 is 15 residues long. CDR3 nucleotides: TGTGCCAGCACTCGAAGTTCGGGGGCTGGAAACACCATATATTTT. Protein: CASTRSSGAGNTIYF.